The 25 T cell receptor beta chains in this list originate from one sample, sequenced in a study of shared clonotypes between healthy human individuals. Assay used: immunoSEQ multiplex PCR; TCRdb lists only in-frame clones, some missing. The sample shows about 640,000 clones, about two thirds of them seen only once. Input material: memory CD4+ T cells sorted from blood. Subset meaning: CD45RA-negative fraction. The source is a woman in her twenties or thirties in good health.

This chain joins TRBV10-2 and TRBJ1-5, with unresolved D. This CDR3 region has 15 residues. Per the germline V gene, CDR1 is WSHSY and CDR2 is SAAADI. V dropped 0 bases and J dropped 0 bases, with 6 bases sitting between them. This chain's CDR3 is CASSESGPSNQPQHF. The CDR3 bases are TGCGCCAGCAGTGAGTCTGGCCCTAGCAATCAGCCCCAGCATTTT.

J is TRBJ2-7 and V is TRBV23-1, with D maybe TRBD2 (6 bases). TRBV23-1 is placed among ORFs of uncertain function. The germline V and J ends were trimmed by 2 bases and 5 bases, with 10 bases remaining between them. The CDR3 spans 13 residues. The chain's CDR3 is CASSQNQRDEQYF. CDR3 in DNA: TGCGCCAGCAGTCAAAATCAGCGGGACGAGCAGTACTTC.

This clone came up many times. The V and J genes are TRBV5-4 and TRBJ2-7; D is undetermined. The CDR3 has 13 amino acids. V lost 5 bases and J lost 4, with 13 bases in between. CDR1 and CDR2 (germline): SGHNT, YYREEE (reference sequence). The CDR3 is CASSPDVGYEQYF. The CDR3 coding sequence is TGTGCCAGCAGTCCCGACGTTGGTTACGAGCAGTACTTC.

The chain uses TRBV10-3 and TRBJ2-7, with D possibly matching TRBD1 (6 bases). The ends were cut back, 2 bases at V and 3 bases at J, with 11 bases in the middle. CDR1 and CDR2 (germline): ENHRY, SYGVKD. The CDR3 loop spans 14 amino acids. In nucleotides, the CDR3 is TGTGCCATCAGTGAGGGGGGCGTGGGCTACGAGCAGTACTTC. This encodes CAISEGGVGYEQYF.

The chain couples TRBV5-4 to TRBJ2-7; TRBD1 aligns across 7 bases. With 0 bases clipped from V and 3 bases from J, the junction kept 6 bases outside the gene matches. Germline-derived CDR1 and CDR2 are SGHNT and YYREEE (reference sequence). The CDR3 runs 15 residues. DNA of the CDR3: TGTGCCAGCAGCTTGGTAGACAGGGTGCACTACGAGCAGTACTTC. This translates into CASSLVDRVHYEQYF.

The CDR3 sequence is CASSLITGKETQYF. In nucleotides, the CDR3 is TGTGCCAGCAGCTTAATTACAGGGAAAGAGACCCAGTACTTC. The V and J genes are TRBV11-2 and TRBJ2-5; TRBD1 is a possible D gene (6 bases). The V gene's germline CDR1 is SGHAT and CDR2 FQNNGV. This CDR3 has 14 amino acids. V shed 2 bases and J shed 3 bases, with 10 bases lying between them. The complete variable domain, with remaining parts taken from reference TRBV11-2 and TRBJ2-5, reads EAGVAQSPRYKIIEKRQSVAFWCNPISGHATLYWYQQILGQGPKLLIQFQNNGVVDDSQLPKDRFSAERLKGVDSTLKIQPAKLEDSAVYLCASSLITGKETQYFGPGTRLLVL.

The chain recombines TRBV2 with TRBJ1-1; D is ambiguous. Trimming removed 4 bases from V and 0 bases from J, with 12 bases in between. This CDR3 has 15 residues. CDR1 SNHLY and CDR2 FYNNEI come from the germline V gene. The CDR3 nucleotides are TGTGCCAGCAGTGTTGTCCGGAACCTGAACACTGAAGCTTTCTTT. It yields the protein CASSVVRNLNTEAFF.

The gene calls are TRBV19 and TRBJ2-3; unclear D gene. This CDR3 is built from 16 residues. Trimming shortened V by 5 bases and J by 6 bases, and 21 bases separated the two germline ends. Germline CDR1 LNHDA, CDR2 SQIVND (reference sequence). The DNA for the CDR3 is TGTGCCAGTAGTTCCCCCGGAAGCAATAGCCTGGATACGCAGTATTTT. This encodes CASSSPGSNSLDTQYF.

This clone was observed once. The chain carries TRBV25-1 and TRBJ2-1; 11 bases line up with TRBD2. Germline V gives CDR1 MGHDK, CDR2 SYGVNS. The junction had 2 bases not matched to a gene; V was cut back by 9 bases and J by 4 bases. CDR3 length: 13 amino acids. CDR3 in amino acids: CASLAGGYNEQFF. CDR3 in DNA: TGTGCCAGTCTAGCGGGAGGTTACAATGAGCAGTTCTTC.

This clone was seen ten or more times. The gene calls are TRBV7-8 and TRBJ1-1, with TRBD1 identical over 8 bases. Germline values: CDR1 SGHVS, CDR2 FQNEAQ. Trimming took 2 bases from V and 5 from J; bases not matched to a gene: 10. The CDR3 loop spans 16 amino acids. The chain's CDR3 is CASSLNQDRVGTEAFF. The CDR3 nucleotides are TGTGCCAGCAGCTTAAATCAGGACAGGGTGGGGACTGAAGCTTTCTTT.

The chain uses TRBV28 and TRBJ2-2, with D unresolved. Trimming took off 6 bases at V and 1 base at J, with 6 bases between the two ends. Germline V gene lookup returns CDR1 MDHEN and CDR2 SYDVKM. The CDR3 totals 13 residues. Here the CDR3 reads CASSRQNTGELFF. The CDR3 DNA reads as TGTGCCAGCAGCCGACAGAACACCGGGGAGCTGTTTTTT.

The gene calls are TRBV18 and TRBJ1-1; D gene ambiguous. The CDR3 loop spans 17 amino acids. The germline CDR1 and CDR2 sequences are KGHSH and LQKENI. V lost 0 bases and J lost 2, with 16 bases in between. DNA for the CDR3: TGTGCCAGCTCACCACCAGGATTTCGGGAAGCCAACACTGAAGCTTTCTTT. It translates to CASSPPGFREANTEAFF.

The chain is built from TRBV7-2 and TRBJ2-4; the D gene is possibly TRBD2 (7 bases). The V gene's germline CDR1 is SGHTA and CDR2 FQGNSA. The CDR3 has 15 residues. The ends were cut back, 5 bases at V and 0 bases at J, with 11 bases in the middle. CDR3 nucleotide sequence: TGTGCCAGCAGCGTAGGGGGGGCAGCCAAAAACATTCAGTACTTC. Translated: CASSVGGAAKNIQYF.

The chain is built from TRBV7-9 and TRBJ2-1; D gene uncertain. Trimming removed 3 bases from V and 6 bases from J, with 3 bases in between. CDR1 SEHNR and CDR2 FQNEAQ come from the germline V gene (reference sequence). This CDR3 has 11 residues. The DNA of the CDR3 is TGTGCCAGCAGCTTTGTCAATGAGCAGTTCTTC. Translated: CASSFVNEQFF.

The CDR3 DNA sequence: TGTGCCTGGCGTGGGACATATACTCAGAACACTGAAGCTTTCTTT. Its translation: CAWRGTYTQNTEAFF. The chain is built from TRBV30 and TRBJ1-1, with D possibly TRBD1 on 6 matching bases. The V gene's germline CDR1 is GTSNPN and CDR2 SVGIG (reference sequence). Trimming took off 5 bases at V and 1 base at J, with 17 bases between the two ends. CDR3 length equals 15 residues.

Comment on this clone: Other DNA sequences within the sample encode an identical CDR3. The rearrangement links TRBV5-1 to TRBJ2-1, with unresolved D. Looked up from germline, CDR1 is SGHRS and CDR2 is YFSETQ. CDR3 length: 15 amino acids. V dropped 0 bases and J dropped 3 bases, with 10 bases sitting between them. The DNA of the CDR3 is TGCGCCAGCAGCTTGGCTGATAGGGACTACAATGAGCAGTTCTTC. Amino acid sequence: CASSLADRDYNEQFF.

In DNA form, the CDR3 reads TGCGCCAGCCGTGAAGGGGTTCAGGGGTTTGAGACCCAGTACTTC. It yields the protein CASREGVQGFETQYF. The chain recombines TRBV5-1 with TRBJ2-5; the D gene is possibly TRBD1 (6 bases). The CDR3 contains 15 residues. V was pared by 7 bases and J by 5 bases, with 21 bases between. Germline values: CDR1 SGHRS, CDR2 YFSETQ.

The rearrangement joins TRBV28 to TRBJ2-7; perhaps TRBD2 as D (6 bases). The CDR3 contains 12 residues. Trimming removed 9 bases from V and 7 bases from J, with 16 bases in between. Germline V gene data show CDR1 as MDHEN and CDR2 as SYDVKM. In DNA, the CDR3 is TGTGCCAGTAACGGGACTCCTAAAGAGCAGTACTTC. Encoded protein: CASNGTPKEQYF.

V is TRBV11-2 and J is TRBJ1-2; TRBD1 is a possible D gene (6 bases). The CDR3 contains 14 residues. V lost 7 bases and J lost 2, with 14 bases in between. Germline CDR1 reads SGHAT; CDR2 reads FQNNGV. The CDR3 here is CASTNLGQNYGYTF. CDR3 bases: TGTGCCAGCACTAACCTCGGACAGAACTATGGCTACACCTTC.

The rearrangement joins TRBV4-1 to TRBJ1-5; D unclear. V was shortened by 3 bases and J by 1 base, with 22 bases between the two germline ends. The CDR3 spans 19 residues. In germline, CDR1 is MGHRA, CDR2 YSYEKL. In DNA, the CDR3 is TGCGCCAGCAGCCACACAGCCCCTAGACTGTTGTCCAGCAATCAGCCCCAGCATTTT. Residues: CASSHTAPRLLSSNQPQHF.

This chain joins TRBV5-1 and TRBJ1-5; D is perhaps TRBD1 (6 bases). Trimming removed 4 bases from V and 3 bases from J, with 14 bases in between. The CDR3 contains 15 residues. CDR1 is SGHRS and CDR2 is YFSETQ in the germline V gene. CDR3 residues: CASSRGDRHNQPQHF. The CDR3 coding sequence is TGCGCCAGCAGCCGTGGCGACAGGCACAATCAGCCCCAGCATTTT.

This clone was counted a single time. DNA for the CDR3: TGCAGTGTTACAGGGTTGTATGGCTACACCTTC. It specifies CSVTGLYGYTF. V usage is TRBV20-1 and J usage is TRBJ1-2; D may be TRBD1 (6 bases). Per the germline V gene, CDR1 is DFQATT and CDR2 is SNEGSKA (reference sequence). Trimming left V 7 bases short and J 5 bases short, with 11 bases between. CDR3 length: 11 amino acids.

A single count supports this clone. CDR3 in amino acids: CASRSTGTTYNEQFF. The CDR3 DNA follows: TGTGCCAGCAGGAGCACCGGGACTACCTACAATGAGCAGTTCTTC. The chain links TRBV6-6 to TRBJ2-1, with 7 bases lining up with TRBD2. The germline V gene encodes CDR1 MNHNY and CDR2 SVGAGI (reference sequence). The CDR3 length is 15 residues. After removal of 6 bases from V and 2 bases from J, the junction contained 7 bases not matched to a gene.

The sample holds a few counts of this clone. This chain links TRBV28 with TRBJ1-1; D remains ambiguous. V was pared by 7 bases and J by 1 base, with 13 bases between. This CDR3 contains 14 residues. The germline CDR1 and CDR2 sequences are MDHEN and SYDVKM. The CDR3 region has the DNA TGTGCCAGCAAAGTTATTCAAGGGAACACTGAAGCTTTCTTT. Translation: CASKVIQGNTEAFF.

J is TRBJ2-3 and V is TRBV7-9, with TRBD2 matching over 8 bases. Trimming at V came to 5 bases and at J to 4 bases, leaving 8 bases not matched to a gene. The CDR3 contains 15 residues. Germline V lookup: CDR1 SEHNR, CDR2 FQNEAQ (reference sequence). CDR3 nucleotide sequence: TGTGCCAGCAGCCCAACGGTCGGGAGGGCAGATACGCAGTATTTT. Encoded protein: CASSPTVGRADTQYF.